Listed below are T cell receptor beta chains from one sample, sequenced in a study of regulatory T cells in long-lasting Graves disease. Using its own MiXCR run on the multiplex PCR reads, TCRdb lists one record per CDR3 protein. Here the sample spans around 510,000 distinct CDR3 sequences, roughly 20% being singletons. The source material was peripheral blood mononuclear cells (PBMCs), sampled when the disease was refractory, from a patient treated with antithyroid drugs. Every receptor here comes from a female donor with Graves disease. Each CDR3 is given with its conserved first and last residue. Each record gives: V gene, clone size, CDR3 length, D gene, J gene, CDR3 protein, CDR3 DNA. The D gene is left open where the match is weak. Size is omitted from some rows. Given values are once, few, many or a class for expanded clones.

>TRBV7-9|NA|15|TRBD1|TRBJ1-5
CASSLETGGGQPQHF
TGTGCCAGCAGCTTAGAGACAGGGGGCGGTCAGCCCCAGCATTTT
>TRBV27|few|15|TRBD1|TRBJ2-7
CASSPLGTGRLEQYF
TGTGCCAGCAGCCCCCTGGGGACAGGGAGGCTCGAGCAGTACTTC
>TRBV19|NA|14|NA|TRBJ1-1
CASNQRTANTEAFF
TGTGCCAGTAATCAGCGGACAGCGAACACTGAAGCTTTCTTT
>TRBV6-2/TRBV6-3|many|14|NA|TRBJ2-7
CASSYGTGDYEQYF
TGTGCCAGCAGTTACGGGACTGGGGATTACGAGCAGTACTTC
>TRBV19|NA|16|TRBD1|TRBJ2-2
CASSIGDRVRTGELFF
TGTGCCAGTAGTATCGGGGACAGGGTCCGCACCGGGGAGCTGTTTTTT
>TRBV7-4|NA|15|NA|TRBJ1-1
CVSSSAQGLCTEAFF
TGTGTCAGCAGCAGCGCACAGGGCCTTTGCACTGAAGCTTTCTTT
>TRBV6-1|few|13|NA|TRBJ2-7
CASAWDPSYEQYF
TGTGCCAGCGCTTGGGACCCCTCCTACGAGCAGTACTTC
>TRBV20-1|many|13|TRBD2|TRBJ2-4
CSAPGLAGVGVYF
TGCAGTGCTCCGGGACTAGCGGGAGTGGGGGTGTACTTC
>TRBV28|many|11|NA|TRBJ2-7
CASSFWGEQYF
TGTGCCAGCAGTTTCTGGGGCGAGCAGTACTTC
>TRBV11-2|many|17|TRBD2|TRBJ2-7
CASSPFEGGRLRSEQYF
TGTGCCAGCAGCCCCTTTGAGGGAGGGCGGCTCAGGAGCGAGCAGTACTTC
>TRBV11-3|many|14|TRBD1|TRBJ2-7
CASSQGQASYEQYF
TGTGCCAGCAGCCAAGGACAGGCCTCCTACGAGCAGTACTTC